The rows below give T cell receptor beta chains drawn from one sample of a study of blood T cell repertoires in COVID-19. Only in-frame clones appear in the TCRdb table, and some are missing; sequencing was by immunoSEQ multiplex PCR. Of approximately 130,000 clones in the sample, approximately 84% were seen once. The sample was peripheral blood. Receptors originate from a human donor in a cohort sampled during active COVID-19. Each CDR3 is given with its conserved first and last residue. D genes are given only for firm matches. Size values are once, few and many counts, or a class for expanded clones, and some rows have none.

size | J | length | V | D | CDR3 | DNA
. | TRBJ2-1 | 15 | TRBV19 | TRBD2 | CASSIVGGGAHEQFF | TGTGCCAGTAGTATAGTTGGCGGGGGGGCCCATGAGCAGTTCTTC
. | TRBJ1-2 | 15 | TRBV9 | . | CASSVGQQSSRGYTF | TGTGCCAGCAGCGTTGGGCAGCAGTCTTCGCGAGGCTACACCTTC
. | TRBJ2-6 | 16 | TRBV15 | . | CATSRARASGANVLTF | TGTGCCACCAGCAGAGCGAGGGCCTCTGGGGCCAACGTCCTGACTTTC
. | TRBJ1-6 | 14 | TRBV30 | . | CAWGAGQGGSPLHF | TGTGCCTGGGGCGCGGGGCAGGGAGGCTCACCCCTCCACTTT
few | TRBJ2-7 | 15 | TRBV6-5 | . | CASKAGASSSYEQYF | TGTGCCAGCAAGGCGGGGGCCTCGAGCTCCTACGAGCAGTACTTC
. | TRBJ1-2 | 15 | TRBV7-9 | TRBD1 | CASSSGQGDIYGYTF | TGTGCCAGCAGCTCCGGACAGGGCGACATTTATGGCTACACCTTC
once | TRBJ1-1 | 14 | TRBV19 | . | CASSFTALNTEAFF | TGTGCCAGTAGTTTTACAGCACTGAACACTGAAGCTTTCTTT
few | TRBJ2-3 | 15 | TRBV5-3 | . | CARSSNMGPTDTQYF | TGTGCCAGAAGCTCGAACATGGGGCCCACAGATACGCAGTATTTT
. | TRBJ2-7 | 15 | TRBV19 | TRBD1 | CASSVQTGPTYEQYF | TGTGCCAGTAGCGTTCAGACAGGGCCTACCTACGAGCAGTACTTC
once | TRBJ1-2 | 12 | TRBV5-6 | . | CASSLQNYGYTF | TGTGCCAGCAGCTTACAGAACTATGGCTACACCTTC
. | TRBJ2-7 | 12 | TRBV3-1/TRBV3-2 | . | CASSLRVGEQYF | TGTGCCAGCAGCCTTCGGGTTGGCGAGCAGTACTTC
. | TRBJ1-2 | 15 | TRBV5-1 | . | CASSPARGQTYGYTF | TGCGCCAGCAGCCCCGCCCGAGGACAGACCTATGGCTACACCTTC
. | TRBJ2-7 | 12 | TRBV30 | . | CAWRNTNYEQYF | TGTGCCTGGAGGAACACCAACTACGAGCAGTACTTC
. | TRBJ2-1 | 15 | TRBV3-1/TRBV3-2 | . | CASSQRGATYNEQFF | TGTGCCAGCAGCCAACGGGGGGCCACCTACAATGAGCAGTTCTTC
. | TRBJ1-1 | 15 | TRBV27 | . | CASRVTVPQSTEAFF | TGTGCCAGCAGGGTGACAGTGCCCCAAAGCACTGAAGCTTTCTTT
. | TRBJ1-3 | 17 | TRBV2 | . | CASSDWVLGISGNTIYF | TGTGCCAGCAGTGATTGGGTTCTGGGCATTTCTGGAAACACCATATATTTT
. | TRBJ1-2 | 16 | TRBV5-8 | . | CASSLAIGGVGYGYTF | TGTGCCAGCAGCTTGGCCATTGGGGGCGTTGGCTATGGCTACACCTTC
. | TRBJ2-1 | 16 | TRBV7-8 | . | CASSLGYRVSYNEQFF | TGTGCCAGCAGCTTGGGGTACAGGGTTTCCTACAATGAGCAGTTCTTC
few | TRBJ2-7 | 14 | TRBV18 | TRBD2 | CASSPTTSSYEQYF | TGTGCCAGCTCACCAACGACTAGCAGCTACGAGCAGTACTTC
. | TRBJ1-2 | 14 | TRBV30 | TRBD1 | CAWSALTGTAFATF | TGTGCCTGGAGCGCATTAACCGGGACAGCGTTTGCGACCTTC
few | TRBJ1-1 | 14 | TRBV5-4 | TRBD1 | CASSFDRGFTEAFF | TGTGCCAGCAGCTTTGACAGGGGTTTCACTGAAGCTTTCTTT
. | TRBJ1-5 | 14 | TRBV19 | . | CASSIIVGDQPQHF | TGTGCCAGTAGTATTATAGTAGGGGATCAGCCCCAGCATTTT
. | TRBJ1-4 | 17 | TRBV19 | TRBD1 | CASSAGTGAVRSEKLFF | TGTGCCAGTAGTGCCGGGACAGGGGCGGTTAGGAGTGAAAAACTGTTTTTT
. | TRBJ2-3 | 11 | TRBV6-5 | . | CASSSGDTRYF | TGTGCCAGCAGTTCCGGAGATACGCGGTATTTT
. | TRBJ2-7 | 14 | TRBV3-1/TRBV3-2 | . | CASSQDHSSYEQYF | TGTGCCAGCAGCCAAGATCACAGCTCCTACGAGCAGTACTTC
. | TRBJ2-2 | 15 | TRBV10-1 | TRBD1 | CASRKNLRTGGELFF | TGCGCCAGCAGGAAGAACTTACGGACAGGCGGGGAGCTGTTTTTT
. | TRBJ2-7 | 16 | TRBV3-1/TRBV3-2 | TRBD1 | CASSQDGTGAMYEQYF | TGTGCCAGCAGCCAGGATGGGACAGGGGCGATGTACGAGCAGTACTTC
. | TRBJ1-5 | 16 | TRBV30 | TRBD1 | CAWRAQGALLTQPQHF | TGTGCCTGGAGGGCACAGGGGGCTCTACTAACGCAGCCCCAGCATTTT
. | TRBJ1-3 | 15 | TRBV6-5 | . | CASSPNGRTGNTIYF | TGTGCCAGCAGTCCGAACGGCAGGACTGGAAACACCATATATTTT
. | TRBJ1-5 | 14 | TRBV6-5 | . | CASRSSYSNQPQHF | TGTGCCAGCCGAAGCTCTTATAGCAATCAGCCCCAGCATTTT
. | TRBJ2-7 | 12 | TRBV7-9 | . | CASSSHTYEQYF | TGTGCCAGCAGCTCCCACACCTACGAGCAGTACTTC
. | TRBJ2-1 | 15 | TRBV9 | TRBD2 | CASSVVAGGYNEQFF | TGTGCCAGCAGCGTGGTAGCGGGGGGATACAATGAGCAGTTCTTC
. | TRBJ2-1 | 18 | TRBV5-4 | TRBD1 | CASSLAASPGTGTFEQFF | TGTGCCAGCAGCTTGGCCGCATCCCCGGGGACAGGGACGTTTGAGCAGTTCTTC
. | TRBJ1-5 | 12 | TRBV19 | TRBD1 | CASVQGGGPQHF | TGTGCCAGTGTCCAGGGGGGTGGGCCCCAGCATTTT
. | TRBJ1-6 | 17 | TRBV6-6 | TRBD1 | CASSHTGGSSNNSPLHF | TGTGCCAGCAGTCACACAGGGGGAAGTTCAAATAATTCACCCCTCCACTTT
once | TRBJ2-1 | 13 | TRBV10-2 | TRBD2 | CASSYGLVNEQFF | TGCGCCAGCAGTTACGGACTAGTTAATGAGCAGTTCTTC
once | TRBJ1-2 | 13 | TRBV3-1/TRBV3-2 | . | CASSYRVNYGYTF | TGTGCCAGCAGTTACAGGGTGAACTATGGCTACACCTTC
once | TRBJ2-3 | 16 | TRBV30 | TRBD2 | CAWSVLGAGGPVTQYF | TGTGCCTGGAGTGTTTTGGGAGCGGGGGGGCCGGTTACGCAGTATTTT
. | TRBJ2-3 | 17 | TRBV4-1 | TRBD2 | CASSHPGLAGVTDTQYF | TGCGCCAGCAGCCACCCCGGACTAGCGGGGGTAACAGATACGCAGTATTTT
. | TRBJ1-4 | 13 | TRBV19 | . | CASSLRRLDKLFF | TGTGCCAGTAGTTTGCGGAGGTTGGATAAACTGTTTTTT
. | TRBJ2-2 | 16 | TRBV6-6 | TRBD2 | CASSSASGGEASELFF | TGTGCCAGCAGTTCCGCCTCGGGGGGTGAGGCTTCGGAGCTGTTTTTT
once | TRBJ2-1 | 13 | TRBV18 | . | CASSGDIRDEQFF | TGTGCCAGCTCCGGGGACATCAGGGATGAGCAGTTCTTC
. | TRBJ2-5 | 11 | TRBV29-1 | TRBD1 | CSVGQKETQYF | TGCAGCGTGGGACAGAAAGAGACCCAGTACTTC
. | TRBJ1-1 | 13 | TRBV6-5 | . | CASRLIGRQEAFF | TGTGCCAGCAGACTGATCGGGAGACAGGAAGCTTTCTTT
. | TRBJ2-1 | 15 | TRBV29-1 | TRBD2 | CSVAPTSGGADEQFF | TGCAGCGTCGCCCCGACTAGCGGGGGGGCCGATGAGCAGTTCTTC
. | TRBJ1-4 | 12 | TRBV6-5 | . | CASSRTNEKLFF | TGTGCCAGCAGTCGAACTAATGAAAAACTGTTTTTT
once | TRBJ2-3 | 12 | TRBV24-1 | . | CATSDFGDTQYF | TGTGCCACCAGTGATTTCGGAGATACGCAGTATTTT
once | TRBJ1-2 | 15 | TRBV19 | TRBD1 | CASSTGTGGGYGYTF | TGTGCCAGTAGTACGGGGACAGGGGGAGGCTATGGCTACACCTTC
. | TRBJ2-7 | 14 | TRBV20-1 | TRBD2 | CSASRLAGVYEQYF | TGCAGTGCTAGTCGTCTAGCGGGGGTCTACGAGCAGTACTTC
few | TRBJ2-5 | 15 | TRBV3-1/TRBV3-2 | TRBD1 | CASSYKGTDQETQYF | TGTGCCAGCAGCTACAAAGGGACAGACCAAGAGACCCAGTACTTC
. | TRBJ2-1 | 15 | TRBV3-1/TRBV3-2 | TRBD1 | CASSQATGAYNEQFF | TGTGCCAGCAGCCAAGCTACAGGGGCCTACAATGAGCAGTTCTTC
once | TRBJ2-3 | 15 | TRBV3-1/TRBV3-2 | TRBD1 | CASRLTGTATDTQYF | TGTGCCAGCAGACTAACCGGGACAGCCACAGATACGCAGTATTTT
. | TRBJ2-6 | 15 | TRBV5-1 | . | CASSLWSSGANVLTF | TGCGCCAGCAGCTTGTGGAGCTCTGGGGCCAACGTCCTGACTTTC
. | TRBJ2-7 | 16 | TRBV5-1 | . | CASSQNFRTPTYEQYF | TGCGCCAGCAGCCAAAACTTCCGGACACCTACCTACGAGCAGTACTTC
. | TRBJ2-3 | 13 | TRBV10-3 | TRBD2 | CAAGGVVTDTQYF | TGTGCCGCGGGGGGGGTGGTCACAGATACGCAGTATTTT